The source of this T cell receptor (beta chain) is a study of patients and donors after allogeneic stem cell transplantation. TCRdb re-derived calls from the RT-PCR reads in MiXCR, one entry per CDR3 protein. The sample yields roughly 880,000 distinct CDR3 sequences, around 17% seen once. The CDR3 is 15 residues long. V shed 7 bases and J 5 bases; nucleotides not matched to a gene: 10. Germline loops: CDR1 SNHLY, CDR2 FYNNEI. This clonotype appeared a few times. The origin of this receptor is a human donor who was either an allogeneic HSCT recipient or a stem cell or donor lymphocyte infusion donor (not recorded which). It is not recorded whose cells these are; they may come from a transplant donor. The genes are TRBV2 and TRBJ2-1; the match to TRBD2 covers 8 bases. Material: blood, either unsorted or a sorted T cell fraction (not recorded which). The CDR3 DNA sequence: TGTGCCAGCATTGACTTACTAGCGGACGACAATGAGCAGTTCTTC. It is translated as CASIDLLADDNEQFF.